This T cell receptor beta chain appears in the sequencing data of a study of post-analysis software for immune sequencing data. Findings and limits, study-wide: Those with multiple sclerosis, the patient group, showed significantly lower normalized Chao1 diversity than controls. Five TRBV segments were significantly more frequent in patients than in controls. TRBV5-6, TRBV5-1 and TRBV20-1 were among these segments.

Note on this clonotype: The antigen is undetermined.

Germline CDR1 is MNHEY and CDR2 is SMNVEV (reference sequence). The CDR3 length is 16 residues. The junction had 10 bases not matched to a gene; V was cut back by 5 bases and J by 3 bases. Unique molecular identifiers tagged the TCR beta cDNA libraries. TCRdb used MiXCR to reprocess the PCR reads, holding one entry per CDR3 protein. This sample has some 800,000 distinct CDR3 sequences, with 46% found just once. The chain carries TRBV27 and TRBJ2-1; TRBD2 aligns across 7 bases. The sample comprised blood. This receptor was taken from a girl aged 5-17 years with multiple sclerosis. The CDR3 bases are TGTGCCAGCAGTGATCCGGGAGGTCCCATCTACAATGAGCAGTTCTTC. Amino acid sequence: CASSDPGGPIYNEQFF.